A selection of T cell receptor beta chains follows, all from one sample in a study of blood T cell repertoires in COVID-19. Assay used: immunoSEQ multiplex PCR; TCRdb lists only in-frame clones, some missing. This table has a few hundred thousand clones, around 83% appearing once. The specimen was PBMCs or T cells enriched from blood (not recorded which). The receptors derive from a woman in her forties or fifties who had recovered from COVID-19. Each CDR3 is given with its conserved first and last residue. The D gene is left open where the match is weak.

>TRBV2|.|14
CASSEAGGIEKLFF
>TRBV4-1|.|15
CASSQIGVRGNEQFF
>TRBV27|TRBD1|18
CASSSSLGTGLRYTEAFF
>TRBV11-2|TRBD2|17
CASSLRARAGGYNEQFF
>TRBV18|.|15
CASSPPNRGGTEAFF
>TRBV11-2|TRBD1|15
CASSWGQGGYNEQFF
>TRBV7-9|TRBD1|18
CASSFAGTGGMTNEKLFF
>TRBV5-1|TRBD1|13
CASKSTGPYGYTF
>TRBV5-8|.|16
CASSLVAKSSGNTIYF
>TRBV19|.|15
CASSIGAGGNSPLHF
>TRBV30|.|12
CAWRLGPGGYTF
>TRBV7-8|.|14
CASSLRDSGNTIYF
>TRBV29-1|TRBD1|13
CSVAPQGNSGYTF
>TRBV3-1/TRBV3-2|.|15
CASSSGGNINEKLFF
>TRBV19|.|17
CASSIVPPGLDGAGYTF
>TRBV4-1|.|14
CASSQVNELSEAFF
>TRBV7-9|TRBD1|18
CASSLELAGGYSNQPQHF
>TRBV6-1|.|15
CASSERGSALEGYTF
>TRBV24-1|TRBD1|17
CATSDHRTGTGTDTQYF
>TRBV11-2|TRBD2|15
CASSLELAGGGEQYF
>TRBV7-9|.|14
CASSLGLENSPLHF
>TRBV5-1|TRBD1|15
CASRSGTENTGELFF
>TRBV5-4|TRBD1|16
CASSLGTGGNGSPLHF
>TRBV19|TRBD2|15
CASRKGGGPADTQYF
>TRBV30|TRBD1|12
CAWGQGVQPQHF
>TRBV7-2|.|13
CASSLRGNQPQHF